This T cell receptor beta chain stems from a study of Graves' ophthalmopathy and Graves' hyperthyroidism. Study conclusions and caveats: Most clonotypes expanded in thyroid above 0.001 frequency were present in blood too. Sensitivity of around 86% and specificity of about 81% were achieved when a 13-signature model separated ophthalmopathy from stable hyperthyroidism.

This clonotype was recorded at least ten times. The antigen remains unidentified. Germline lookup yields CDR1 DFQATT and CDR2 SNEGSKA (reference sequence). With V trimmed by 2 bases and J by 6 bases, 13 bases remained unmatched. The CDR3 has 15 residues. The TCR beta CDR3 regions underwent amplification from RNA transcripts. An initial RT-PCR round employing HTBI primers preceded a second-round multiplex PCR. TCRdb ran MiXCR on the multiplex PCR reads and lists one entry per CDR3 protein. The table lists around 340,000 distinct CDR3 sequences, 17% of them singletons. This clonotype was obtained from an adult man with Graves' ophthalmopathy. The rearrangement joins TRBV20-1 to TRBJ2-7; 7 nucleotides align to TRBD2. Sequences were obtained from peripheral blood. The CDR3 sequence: CSARLVGGSLSEQYF. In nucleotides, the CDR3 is TGCAGTGCTAGATTAGTCGGCGGGAGCCTAAGCGAGCAGTACTTC.